The clone carrying this T cell receptor beta chain was observed many times. Its antigen is still unknown. The CDR3 loop spans 14 amino acids. Between the trimmed V and J ends, which lost 0 bases and 6 bases, there was a span of 11 bases. Looked up from germline, CDR1 is LGHNA and CDR2 is YSLEER. It was template switching that added a universal primer site, and there were unique molecular identifiers on the cDNA. TCRdb used MiXCR to reprocess the 5' RACE reads, holding one entry per CDR3 protein. The table shows 200,000 to 250,000 distinct CDR3 sequences, with approximately 8.3% occurring only once. This sample stems from a study of identical twins. General study points: Fewer insertions marked abundant cord blood beta clonotypes; young adult naive trended weakly, memory not at all. Monozygotic twin pairs showed more out-of-frame TCR alpha sharing than models estimated.

The sample also formed part of further work on yellow fever vaccine responses in identical twins.

This sequence was found in a woman under 30 in good health. The chain employs TRBV4-3 and TRBJ1-1; D unresolved. Source material: memory (CD45RO+) T cells sorted from blood. The CDR3 DNA reads TGCGCCAGCAGCCAAGATGGCGTATTTGCTGAAGCTTTCTTT. Amino acid sequence: CASSQDGVFAEAFF.